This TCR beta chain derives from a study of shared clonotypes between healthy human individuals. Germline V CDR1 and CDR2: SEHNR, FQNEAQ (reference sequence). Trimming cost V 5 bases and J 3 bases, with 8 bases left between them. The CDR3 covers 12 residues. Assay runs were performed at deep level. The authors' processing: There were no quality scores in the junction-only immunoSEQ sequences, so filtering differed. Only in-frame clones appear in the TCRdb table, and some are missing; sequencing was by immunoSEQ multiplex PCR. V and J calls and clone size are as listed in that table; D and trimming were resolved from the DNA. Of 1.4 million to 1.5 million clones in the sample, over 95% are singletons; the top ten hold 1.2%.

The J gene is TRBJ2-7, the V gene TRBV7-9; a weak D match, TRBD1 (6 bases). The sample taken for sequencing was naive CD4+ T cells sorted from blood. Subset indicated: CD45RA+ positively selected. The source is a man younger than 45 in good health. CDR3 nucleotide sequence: TGTGCCAGCAGCAAGGACAGCTACGAGCAGTACTTC. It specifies CASSKDSYEQYF.